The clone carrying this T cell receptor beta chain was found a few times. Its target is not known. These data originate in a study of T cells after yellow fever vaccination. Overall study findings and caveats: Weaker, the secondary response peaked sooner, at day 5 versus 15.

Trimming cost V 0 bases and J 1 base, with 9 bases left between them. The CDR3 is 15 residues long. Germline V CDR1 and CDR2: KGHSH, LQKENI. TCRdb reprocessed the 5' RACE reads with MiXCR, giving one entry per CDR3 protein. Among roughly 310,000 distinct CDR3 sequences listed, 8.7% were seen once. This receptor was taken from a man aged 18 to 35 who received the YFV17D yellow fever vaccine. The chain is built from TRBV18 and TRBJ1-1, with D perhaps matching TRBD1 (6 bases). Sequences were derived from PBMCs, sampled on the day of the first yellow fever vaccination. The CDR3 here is CASSPPGTTNTEAFF. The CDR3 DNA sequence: TGTGCCAGCTCACCACCCGGGACAACGAACACTGAAGCTTTCTTT. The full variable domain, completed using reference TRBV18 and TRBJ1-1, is NAGVMQNPRHLVRRRGQEARLRCSPMKGHSHVYWYRQLPEEGLKFMVYLQKENIIDESGMPKERFSAEFPKEGPSILRIQQVVRGDSAAYFCASSPPGTTNTEAFFGQGTRLTVV.